This T cell receptor beta chain was recovered during a study of cytomegalovirus exposure and HLA in healthy donors. Looking at the study overall: A later analysis reported the same platform for the roughly 120 validation repertoires and the approximately 720 first-cohort repertoires.

CDR1 is SGDLS and CDR2 is YYNGEE in the germline V gene. There are 19 residues in the CDR3. V lost 2 bases and J lost 0; bases outside the gene matches: 17. The protocol was immunoSEQ multiplex PCR, while the TCRdb copy is restricted to in-frame clones and leaves out a portion. The table has around 60,000 clones, roughly 90% seen once. The chain links TRBV9 to TRBJ2-7; 7 positions agree with TRBD1. The sequence came from a man between 18 and 29 years old in good health and CMV-seronegative. Specimen: PBMCs. CDR3 coding DNA: TGTGCCAGCAGCGTCCCTCGTATGGGGACAGCGCGGAGCTCCTACGAGCAGTACTTC. It is translated as CASSVPRMGTARSSYEQYF.